One and the same sample provided the 27 T cell receptor beta chains below, sequenced in a study of technical replicates of blood from a handful of donors. TCRdb keeps only in-frame clones here, not all; method: immunoSEQ multiplex PCR. The repertoire holds over 65,000 clones, with 95% to 97% as singletons. The specimen was T cells isolated from PBMCs. These receptors came from a human donor in good health.

The chain joins TRBV6-1 to TRBJ2-7, with 10 bases matching TRBD1. Per germline, CDR1 MNHNS and CDR2 SASEGT. The CDR3 has 14 amino acids. Trimming took 4 bases from V and 2 from J; bases not matched to a gene: 2. Written as DNA, the CDR3 is TGTGCCAGCAGTGGGGGGACAGGGGCCTACGAGCAGTACTTC. Amino acids: CASSGGTGAYEQYF.

In DNA form, the CDR3 reads TGTGCCAGCAGCTTAGATGGGGCATACGGTGAGCAGTTCTTC. This encodes CASSLDGAYGEQFF. The J gene is TRBJ2-1, the V gene TRBV11-2; tentatively, D is TRBD1 (5 bases). V dropped 0 bases and J dropped 9 bases, with 12 bases sitting between them. Germline CDR1 SGHAT, CDR2 FQNNGV. The CDR3 loop spans 14 amino acids.

The rearrangement joins TRBV5-1 to TRBJ2-7; the D gene is possibly TRBD2 (5 bases). V lost 0 bases, J lost 3 bases, and 13 bases lay in between. The CDR3 sequence is 15 residues long. In germline, CDR1 is SGHRS, CDR2 YFSETQ. The CDR3 sequence is CASSLVKGGGYEQYF. CDR3 in DNA: TGCGCCAGCAGCTTGGTGAAGGGCGGAGGCTACGAGCAGTACTTC.

The chain combines TRBV9 with TRBJ1-1; D is ambiguous. CDR3 size: 16 residues. The V gene lost 3 bases and the J gene lost 2 bases, with 17 bases spanning the gap. The germline V gene has CDR1 SGDLS and CDR2 YYNGEE. CDR3 protein: CASSGRPGRGNTEAFF. The CDR3 DNA reads TGTGCCAGCAGCGGTCGCCCGGGTCGGGGAAACACTGAAGCTTTCTTT.

The chain combines TRBV15 with TRBJ1-2, with 8 bases identical to TRBD1. Trimming removed 6 bases from V and 3 bases from J; junction bases left unmatched: 9. Per the germline V gene, CDR1 is LNHNV and CDR2 is YYDKDF (reference sequence). This CDR3 comprises 15 residues. In nucleotides, the CDR3 is TGTGCCACCAGATTCGGGACAGGCCCTCACTATGGCTACACCTTC. It specifies CATRFGTGPHYGYTF.

J is TRBJ2-7 and V is TRBV13; 8 positions match TRBD1. V gave up 6 bases and J gave up 7 bases; unmatched junction bases: 8. The CDR3 is 13 residues long. Per the germline V gene, CDR1 is PRHDT and CDR2 is FYEKMQ (reference sequence). The CDR3 DNA reads as TGTGCCAGCAGAGGGCAGGGGGCTGGTGAGCAGTACTTC. Translation gives CASRGQGAGEQYF.

V gene TRBV6-5 combines with J gene TRBJ2-1; 9 positions agree with TRBD2. Germline V gene data show CDR1 as MNHEY and CDR2 as SVGAGI. CDR3 length: 12 amino acids. J lost 12 bases, V lost 6 bases, and 6 bases had no gene match. The CDR3 bases are TGTGCCAGCAGCCGCGGACTAGCGAGGCAGTTCTTC. It specifies CASSRGLARQFF.

The genes are TRBV5-1 and TRBJ2-3; D gene unclear. Trimming took off 4 bases at V and 0 bases at J, with 9 bases between the two ends. CDR1 is SGHRS, CDR2 YFSETQ, per germline. The CDR3 loop spans 14 amino acids. In DNA, the CDR3 is TGCGCCAGCAGCGAGGTGACTAGCACAGATACGCAGTATTTT. Its translation is CASSEVTSTDTQYF. The full variable domain, in which reference TRBV5-1 and TRBJ2-3 provide the parts outside the CDR3, is KAGVTQTPRYLIKTRGQQVTLSCSPISGHRSVSWYQQTPGQGLQFLFEYFSETQRNKGNFPGRFSGRQFSNSRSEMNVSTLELGDSALYLCASSEVTSTDTQYFGPGTRLTVL.

The CDR3 nucleotides are TGTGCCAGCTCACCACCGGACAGTGTAGCTTTCTTT. It is translated as CASSPPDSVAFF. The chain uses TRBV18 and TRBJ1-1; TRBD1 might be the D (6 bases). Trimming cost V 0 bases and J 10 bases, with 9 bases left between them. The CDR3 sequence is 12 residues long. The germline CDR1 and CDR2 sequences are KGHSH and LQKENI.

The V gene is TRBV11-2, the J gene TRBJ2-1; 10 bases map to TRBD1. CDR1 SGHAT and CDR2 FQNNGV come from the germline V gene. The J segment lost 5 bases and the V segment lost 4 bases, leaving 11 bases of the junction unmatched. CDR3 length: 17 amino acids. CDR3 in DNA: TGTGCCAGCAGCTCCCCGGCCGGGACAGGGGCCCACAATGAGCAGTTCTTC. Translating gives CASSSPAGTGAHNEQFF.

The V call is TRBV5-4, the J call TRBJ1-2; possibly TRBD1 for D (6 bases). Between the trimmed V and J ends, which lost 2 bases and 4 bases, there was a span of 12 bases. There are 14 residues in the CDR3. Germline CDR1 SGHNT, CDR2 YYREEE (reference sequence). The CDR3 is CASSFRDRIYGYTF. Here the CDR3 DNA reads TGTGCCAGCAGCTTTCGTGACAGGATCTATGGCTACACCTTC.

On this clone: In the same sample, other DNA sequences code for this CDR3. The chain carries TRBV4-1 and TRBJ2-7; no clear D gene. Germline V lookup: CDR1 MGHRA, CDR2 YSYEKL. V was clipped by 0 bases and J by 3 bases, with 6 bases between them. This CDR3 has 13 amino acids. The CDR3 DNA reads TGCGCCAGCAGCCAAGATCTAAGCTACGAGCAGTACTTC. Amino acids: CASSQDLSYEQYF.

The genes are TRBV9 and TRBJ2-1; D may be TRBD1 (6 bases). V shed 3 bases and J shed 0 bases, with 13 bases lying between them. The germline gives CDR1 SGDLS, CDR2 YYNGEE. The CDR3 length is 16 residues. CDR3 in DNA: TGTGCCAGCAGCGCGGGACAACTGAGCTCCTACAATGAGCAGTTCTTC. Protein product: CASSAGQLSSYNEQFF.

The genes are TRBV4-1 and TRBJ2-3; 10 bases are a match to TRBD2. The CDR3 is made up of 18 amino acids. The trim removed 2 bases at V and 0 bases at J, leaving 8 bases unmatched. Germline V gene data show CDR1 as MGHRA and CDR2 as YSYEKL. CDR3 nucleotide sequence: TGCGCCAGCAGCCAATCTGGGGCTAGCGGGAGCAGCACAGATACGCAGTATTTT. Residues: CASSQSGASGSSTDTQYF.

The chain couples TRBV6-1 to TRBJ2-3; D uncertain. Trimming took 1 base from V and 4 from J, leaving 3 bases between them. CDR3 length: 12 residues. The germline V gene has CDR1 MNHNS and CDR2 SASEGT. CDR3 coding DNA: TGTGCCAGCAGTGAAGTCTCAGATACGCAGTATTTT. Translation gives CASSEVSDTQYF.

The V and J genes are TRBV5-1 and TRBJ2-5; 7 bases are shared with TRBD2. The CDR3 is made up of 14 amino acids. Per the germline V gene, CDR1 is SGHRS and CDR2 is YFSETQ. The trim removed 4 bases at V and 4 bases at J, leaving 7 bases unmatched. CDR3 nucleotides: TGCGCCAGCAGCACAGGACTAGTGGGAGAGACCCAGTACTTC. This gives the protein CASSTGLVGETQYF.

The sample holds one count of this clone. The chain recombines TRBV4-1 with TRBJ2-5, with TRBD2 matching over 13 bases. This CDR3 spans 19 amino acids. Germline CDR1 MGHRA, CDR2 YSYEKL. The V and J ends lost 0 bases and 4 bases, in that order; junction bases with no gene match: 11. CDR3 loop: CASSQERGLAGVVGETQYF. The CDR3 DNA reads as TGCGCCAGCAGCCAAGAACGAGGACTAGCGGGGGTAGTAGGAGAGACCCAGTACTTC.

The rearrangement joins TRBV18 to TRBJ1-1; TRBD1 aligns across 7 bases. Germline CDR1 is KGHSH and CDR2 is LQKENI. Losses at the gene ends were 2 bases for V and 3 bases for J; bases not matched to a gene: 3. The CDR3 contains 14 residues. The CDR3, as DNA: TGTGCCAGCTCACCATCGGGACAGTACACTGAAGCTTTCTTT. Amino acid sequence: CASSPSGQYTEAFF. The full variable domain, in which reference TRBV18 and TRBJ1-1 provide the parts outside the CDR3, is NAGVMQNPRHLVRRRGQEARLRCSPMKGHSHVYWYRQLPEEGLKFMVYLQKENIIDESGMPKERFSAEFPKEGPSILRIQQVVRGDSAAYFCASSPSGQYTEAFFGQGTRLTVV.

V is TRBV6-6 and J is TRBJ1-4; 7 bases are shared with TRBD1. The CDR3 is 15 amino acids. Per germline, CDR1 MNHNY and CDR2 SVGAGI (reference sequence). J was trimmed by 9 bases and V by 7 bases; bases with no gene match: 14. Here the CDR3 DNA reads TGTGCCAGCACCCTTTGGGGGACAGCTGGGAAAAAACTGTTTTTT. This gives the protein CASTLWGTAGKKLFF.

V is TRBV10-2 and J is TRBJ2-7; 7 bases map to TRBD2. The CDR3 length is 12 residues. From germline, CDR1 is WSHSY and CDR2 SAAADI. The junction had 11 bases not matched to a gene; V was cut back by 5 bases and J by 13 bases. The CDR3 spells CASSYLGREPYF. As DNA, the CDR3 is TGCGCCAGCAGTTACCTAGGGCGGGAGCCATACTTC.

The chain couples TRBV18 to TRBJ1-1; possible D gene TRBD1, 6 bases. This CDR3 region has 17 residues. V was clipped by 0 bases and J by 1 base, with 15 bases between them. Germline CDR1 and CDR2: KGHSH and LQKENI. CDR3 nucleotide sequence: TGTGCCAGCTCACCACCGGGGGGGCCTGAGTGGAACACTGAAGCTTTCTTT. Protein: CASSPPGGPEWNTEAFF. Filled out from reference TRBV18 and TRBJ1-1, the complete variable domain reads NAGVMQNPRHLVRRRGQEARLRCSPMKGHSHVYWYRQLPEEGLKFMVYLQKENIIDESGMPKERFSAEFPKEGPSILRIQQVVRGDSAAYFCASSPPGGPEWNTEAFFGQGTRLTVV.

This chain uses TRBV2 with TRBJ1-2, with D possibly matching TRBD1 (6 bases). Trimming cost V 2 bases and J 0 bases, with 13 bases left between them. The CDR3 totals 16 residues. Germline CDR1 is SNHLY and CDR2 is FYNNEI. The CDR3 DNA reads TGTGCCAGCAGTGAAATTGGGACACCTGCTAACTATGGCTACACCTTC. The encoded protein is CASSEIGTPANYGYTF.

The rearrangement uses TRBV15 and TRBJ2-1, with D perhaps matching TRBD1 (5 bases). The CDR3 is made up of 12 amino acids. The V gene's germline CDR1 is LNHNV and CDR2 YYDKDF (reference sequence). The V end was cut by 2 bases, the J end by 6 bases, with 5 bases between. CDR3 in DNA: TGTGCCACCAGCAGACAGGGCAATGAGCAGTTCTTC. Residues: CATSRQGNEQFF.

The rearrangement uses TRBV5-1 and TRBJ2-5, with D hard to call. CDR1 is SGHRS, CDR2 YFSETQ, per germline. This CDR3 comprises 12 residues. V was trimmed by 4 bases and J by 4 bases, leaving 8 bases between them. The CDR3 DNA sequence: TGCGCCAGCAGCGGGTCGGGAGAGACCCAGTACTTC. Translated: CASSGSGETQYF.

The gene calls are TRBV5-1 and TRBJ1-5; 7 bases agree with TRBD1. The V segment lost 4 bases and the J segment 4 bases; nucleotides outside the gene matches: 8. The germline V gene encodes CDR1 SGHRS and CDR2 YFSETQ. The CDR3 is 15 amino acids. CDR3 amino acids: CASSETGVLNQPQHF. CDR3 DNA: TGCGCCAGCAGCGAAACAGGGGTTCTAAATCAGCCCCAGCATTTT.

This chain uses TRBV7-3 with TRBJ1-6; TRBD1 aligns across 7 bases. V shed 5 bases, J shed 7 bases, and the junction held 5 bases outside the gene matches. The CDR3 has 14 amino acids. Germline values: CDR1 SGHTA, CDR2 FQGTGA. The CDR3 nucleotides read TGTGCCAGCAGCGTCGGGACAGCGAATTCACCCCTCCACTTT. It is translated as CASSVGTANSPLHF.

This rearrangement joins TRBV29-1 to TRBJ2-2, with TRBD1 matching over 8 bases. The CDR3 is 14 residues long. Trimming took 7 bases from V and 4 from J; bases not matched to a gene: 8. Per the germline V gene, CDR1 is SQVTM and CDR2 is ANQGSEA. CDR3 bases: TGCAGCGGGACAGGGCGAGCGGGCACCGGGGAGCTGTTTTTT. Protein: CSGTGRAGTGELFF.